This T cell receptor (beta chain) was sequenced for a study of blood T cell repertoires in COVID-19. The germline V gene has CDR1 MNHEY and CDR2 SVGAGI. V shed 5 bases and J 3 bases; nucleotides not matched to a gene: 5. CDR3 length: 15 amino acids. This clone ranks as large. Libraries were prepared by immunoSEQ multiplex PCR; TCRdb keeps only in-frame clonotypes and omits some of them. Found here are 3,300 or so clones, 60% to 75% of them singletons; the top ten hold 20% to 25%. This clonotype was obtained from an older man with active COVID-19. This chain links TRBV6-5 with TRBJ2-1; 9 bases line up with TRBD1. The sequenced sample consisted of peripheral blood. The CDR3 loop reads CASSQGTGYYNEQFF. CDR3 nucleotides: TGTGCCAGCAGTCAGGGGACAGGGTACTACAATGAGCAGTTCTTC.